Shown below are 25 T cell receptor beta chains from a single sample sequenced in a study of T cell repertoires in cytomegalovirus infection (dated by TCRdb to about 2019). TCRdb shows the sequencer as Illumina HiSeq 1500. The raw public data were reprocessed by TCRdb itself: fastp quality trimming at Q25, MiXCR clonotype calling, in-frame beta chains only. Entries that share a CDR3 protein sequence are merged under the most common genes and DNA. Across this sample there are fewer than 550,000 distinct CDR3 sequences, with approximately 17% seen only once. The top ten clones comprise 20% to 30% of the sample. Input material: CD8+ T cells from PBMCs. The receptor source for this set is a human donor in good health (CMV status not recorded). Some clones in this sample may be carry-over from other donors' samples.

At least ten counts were recorded for this clonotype. The CDR3 sequence: CASSLPREGRYNEQFF. Here the CDR3 DNA reads TGTGCCAGCAGCTTACCCCGGGAGGGCCGCTACAATGAGCAGTTCTTC. The rearrangement joins TRBV7-3 to TRBJ2-1, with 8 bases aligning to TRBD2. This CDR3 is built from 16 residues. The V gene end was trimmed by 2 bases and the J gene end by 3 bases; junction bases not matched to a gene: 6. From germline, CDR1 is SGHTA and CDR2 FQGTGA.

The rearrangement links TRBV7-9 to TRBJ1-2; 8 bases are a match to TRBD1. Germline V gene lookup returns CDR1 SEHNR and CDR2 FQNEAQ (reference sequence). With V trimmed by 6 bases and J by 6 bases, 12 bases remained unmatched. There are 15 residues in the CDR3. The CDR3 protein is CASRSTPQGADGYTF. The CDR3 nucleotides read TGTGCCAGCAGATCTACCCCTCAGGGGGCGGATGGCTACACCTTC.

Ten or more counts support this clonotype. The rearrangement links TRBV7-9 to TRBJ2-1; 9 positions match TRBD2. In germline, CDR1 is SEHNR, CDR2 FQNEAQ (reference sequence). CDR3 length: 16 amino acids. The V gene end was trimmed by 1 base and the J gene end by 3 bases; junction bases not matched to a gene: 4. This CDR3 is CASSLDGLAFYNEQFF. For the CDR3, the DNA is TGTGCCAGCAGCTTAGATGGACTAGCGTTCTACAATGAGCAGTTCTTC.

This sequence joins TRBV19 and TRBJ2-4; D is perhaps TRBD1 or TRBD2 (6 bases each). Germline loops: CDR1 LNHDA, CDR2 SQIVND (reference sequence). The ends were cut back, 9 bases at V and 0 bases at J, with 15 bases in the middle. The CDR3 totals 15 residues. Here the CDR3 reads CASGPRGLAKNIQYF. The CDR3 nucleotides are TGTGCCAGCGGACCACGGGGGCTAGCCAAAAACATTCAGTACTTC.

The CDR3: CASSLAGGSLNTGELFF. CDR3 in DNA: TGTGCCAGCAGCTTGGCCGGAGGGTCCCTTAACACCGGGGAGCTGTTTTTT. The genes are TRBV5-6 and TRBJ2-2; weak D call: TRBD2 (6 bases). This CDR3 region has 17 residues. The germline gives CDR1 SGHDT, CDR2 YYEEEE. Between the trimmed V and J ends, which lost 0 bases and 2 bases, there was a span of 14 bases.

This clonotype was seen at least ten times. This chain joins TRBV6-1 and TRBJ2-6, with 7 bases identical to TRBD1. This CDR3 region has 16 residues. CDR1 and CDR2 from the germline V gene are MNHNS and SASEGT. J gave up 0 bases and V 6 bases, and 5 bases lay outside the gene matches. The CDR3 reads CASRTGFSSGANVLTF. In DNA, the CDR3 is TGTGCCAGCAGGACAGGGTTTAGCTCTGGGGCCAACGTCCTGACTTTC.

Many counts were recorded for this clonotype. This rearrangement joins TRBV27 to TRBJ1-5; D not resolved. The germline V gene has CDR1 MNHEY and CDR2 SMNVEV (reference sequence). V was pared by 5 bases and J by 2 bases, with 13 bases between. The CDR3 consists of 15 residues. CDR3 in amino acids: CASSPSRRGNQPQHF. DNA of the CDR3: TGTGCCAGCAGTCCCTCCCGACGTGGCAATCAGCCCCAGCATTTT.

On this clonotype itself: Germline is not matched at one junction end, which may reflect a read error. The chain links TRBV12-3 or TRBV12-4 to TRBJ2-1; 8 positions match TRBD1. The CDR3 has 14 amino acids. DNA for the CDR3: TGTGCCAGCAGTACAAGACAGGGGCACAATGTGCAGTTCTTT. This sequence encodes CASSTRQGHNVQFF.

This rearrangement joins TRBV4-2 to TRBJ2-1; no clear D gene. CDR3 size: 14 residues. V gave up 6 bases and J gave up 3 bases, with 12 bases separating them. Germline-derived CDR1 and CDR2 are LGHNA and YNFKEQ. The CDR3 region has the DNA TGTGCCAGCAGTCCTCGGGCCGACTACAATGAGCAGTTCTTC. Translating gives CASSPRADYNEQFF.

The chain couples TRBV6-6 to TRBJ2-1; no clear D. Germline values: CDR1 MNHNY, CDR2 SVGAGI (reference sequence). V dropped 6 bases and J dropped 10 bases, with 10 bases sitting between them. The CDR3 is 11 residues long. The CDR3 loop is CASSMDVEQFF. CDR3 nucleotide sequence: TGTGCCAGCAGCATGGACGTAGAGCAGTTCTTC.

The chain couples TRBV12-3 or TRBV12-4 to TRBJ1-2, with D possibly being TRBD1 (6 bases). V gave up 4 bases and J gave up 5 bases, with 17 bases separating them. The CDR3 sequence is 15 residues long. Written as DNA, the CDR3 is TGTGCCAGCAGTTCTCCAGGGGCTTATCTATATGGCTACACCTTC. It yields the protein CASSSPGAYLYGYTF.

V is TRBV12-3 or TRBV12-4 and J is TRBJ1-1; D not resolved. The CDR3 has 13 amino acids. V lost 3 bases and J 4 bases, leaving 9 bases between the germline ends. CDR3 region: CASSFSGCTEAFF. CDR3 nucleotides: TGTGCCAGCAGTTTCTCGGGTTGCACTGAAGCTTTCTTT.

There are a few counts of this clonotype. Here the CDR3 DNA reads TGTGCCAGCAGTAGGGGAAACTACAATGAGCAGTTCTTC. Protein: CASSRGNYNEQFF. The rearrangement uses TRBV6-1 and TRBJ2-1; a weak D match, TRBD1 (5 bases). This CDR3 has 13 amino acids. V was cut by 5 bases and J by 3 bases, with 8 bases left in between. Germline lookup yields CDR1 MNHNS and CDR2 SASEGT.

As concerns this clonotype: A much bigger clone sits one base away, suggesting this may be a read error. The CDR3 bases are TGCGCCAACAGCCAGGGACCCGGGGAGCTGTTTTTT. This codes for CANSQGPGELFF. The rearrangement joins TRBV4-3 to TRBJ2-2; D possibly matches TRBD1 or TRBD2 (5 bases each). The CDR3 runs to 12 residues. Germline CDR1 reads LGHNA; CDR2 reads YSLEER.

The V gene is TRBV5-6, the J gene TRBJ2-7; D is ambiguous. From germline, CDR1 is SGHDT and CDR2 YYEEEE. V dropped 2 bases and J dropped 3 bases, with 9 bases sitting between them. This CDR3 has 13 amino acids. CDR3 DNA: TGTGCCAGCAGCTTATTAGATGACTACGAGCAGTACTTC. Translated, it gives CASSLLDDYEQYF.

This clonotype appeared a few times. The rearrangement joins TRBV29-1 to TRBJ1-3; D not certain. The CDR3 totals 13 residues. V dropped 2 bases and J dropped 3 bases, with 8 bases sitting between them. CDR1 SQVTM and CDR2 ANQGSEA come from the germline V gene. CDR3 coding DNA: TGCAGCGTTGAATTCGAATATGGAAACACCATATATTTT. It translates to CSVEFEYGNTIYF.

In regard to this clonotype: A much more abundant neighbour one base away suggests this may be a read error. This chain connects TRBV7-3 to TRBJ1-1; TRBD1 agrees at 8 bases. Germline CDR1 SGHTA, CDR2 FQGTGA. The CDR3 runs 14 residues. CDR3: CANSIGQGNTEAFF. Written as DNA, the CDR3 is TGTGCCAACAGCATCGGACAGGGGAACACTGAAGCTTTCTTT.

The sample holds many counts of this clonotype. The chain combines TRBV12-3 or TRBV12-4 with TRBJ1-5; no firm D call. This CDR3 has 17 residues. Between the trimmed V and J ends, which lost 1 base and 0 bases, there was a span of 13 bases. The CDR3 is CASSLGHTRYSNQPQHF. The CDR3 coding sequence is TGTGCCAGCAGTTTAGGCCATACACGTTATAGCAATCAGCCCCAGCATTTT.

This clonotype was observed a handful of times. The rearrangement uses TRBV5-1 and TRBJ1-4; D is perhaps TRBD1 (6 bases). The CDR3 is made up of 14 amino acids. Trimming stripped 2 bases from V and 7 bases from J, with 12 bases between. The germline CDR1 and CDR2 sequences are SGHRS and YFSETQ. As DNA, the CDR3 is TGCGCCAGCAGCTTTACAGGGATCGGTGAAAAACTGTTTTTT. Amino acid sequence: CASSFTGIGEKLFF.

This chain connects TRBV28 to TRBJ2-1; D is undetermined. The J call is in doubt because the DNA end fits TRBJ2-7 better. The CDR3 extends over 14 amino acids. Per germline, CDR1 MDHEN and CDR2 SYDVKM. The CDR3 DNA reads TGTGCCAGCACAGAATACAGCTCCTACAATGAGCAGTACTTC. Its protein product is CASTEYSSYNEQYF.

This clonotype was found a few times. The chain couples TRBV3-1 to TRBJ2-4; D is undetermined. This CDR3 spans 14 amino acids. Per germline, CDR1 LGHDT and CDR2 YNNKEL (reference sequence). With 1 base removed from V and 2 bases from J, the gap between germline ends came to 6 bases. The CDR3 region has the DNA TGTGCCAGCAGCCAAGTAAAAACCAAAAACATTCAGTACTTC. Translating it yields CASSQVKTKNIQYF.

Concerning this clonotype itself: Its ends do not fully match the called genes, so a read error is possible. The CDR3 DNA sequence: TGTGACACCAGTGATTTGACTAGCGGGAGCGGCACAGATACGCAGTATTTT. This encodes CDTSDLTSGSGTDTQYF. The chain joins TRBV24-1 to TRBJ2-3, with 12 bases lining up with TRBD2. This CDR3 has 17 amino acids. Germline V gene lookup returns CDR1 KGHDR and CDR2 SFDVKD.

The sample holds a few counts of this clonotype. The J gene is TRBJ2-6, the V gene TRBV5-1; 9 bases are a match to TRBD1. This CDR3 region has 18 residues. V lost 4 bases, J lost 0 bases, and 8 bases stayed unmatched. The germline CDR1 and CDR2 sequences are SGHRS and YFSETQ. The CDR3 nucleotides are TGCGCCAGCAGCATTGGGGACAGGGAAGGCTCTGGGGCCAACGTCCTGACTTTC. This translates into CASSIGDREGSGANVLTF.

V is TRBV19 and J is TRBJ2-5; D possibly corresponds to TRBD1 (6 bases). This CDR3 region has 13 residues. The germline V gene has CDR1 LNHDA and CDR2 SQIVND (reference sequence). V was trimmed by 0 bases and J by 5 bases, leaving 7 bases between them. This CDR3 is CASSIEGGETQYF. CDR3 coding DNA: TGTGCCAGTAGTATAGAAGGGGGTGAGACCCAGTACTTC.

Concerning this clonotype itself: Mismatch with germline at one junction end may stem from a read error. The chain links TRBV6-1 to TRBJ2-3; TRBD1 is a possible D gene (5 bases). Germline CDR1 is MNHNS and CDR2 is SASEGT. There are 11 residues in the CDR3. CDR3 nucleotide sequence: TGTGCCAGCGGAACGGTCCCTGATGGACACTTT. Its translation: CASGTVPDGHF.